This record looks at one T cell receptor beta chain sequence and its context. The antigen is undetermined. These data belong to a study of neoadjuvant nivolumab and ipilimumab in lung cancer. Study findings and constraints: Pretherapy blood TCR richness correlated positively with resected tumor richness. From pretherapy to surgery, tumor richness and clonality rose with dual therapy. Compared with tumor-adjacent uninvolved lung, resected tumors showed greater richness and clonality.

Per the germline V gene, CDR1 is SGHVS and CDR2 is FQNEAQ. The CDR3 is 18 residues long. V was pared by 0 bases and J by 7 bases, with 21 bases between. This table comes from immunoSEQ multiplex PCR, and its TCRdb copy is limited to in-frame clones, with some not included. The sample carries 18,000 or so clones, 79% recorded once. Sequenced material: tumor tissue, taken after neoadjuvant nivolumab, alone or with ipilimumab, at or shortly before surgery. This receptor was taken from an adult with non-small cell lung cancer. This chain uses TRBV7-8 with TRBJ1-4, with D possibly TRBD1 on 5 matching bases. Here the CDR3 DNA reads TGTGCCAGCAGCTTAGCTCTGATCTATTGGGGGGGAGTTGAAAAACTGTTTTTT. This codes for CASSLALIYWGGVEKLFF.